The 14 T cell receptor beta chains reported below all come from one sample, sequenced in a study of cytomegalovirus exposure and HLA in healthy donors. PCR involved 60 Vbeta and 13 Jbeta primers. Clones were read by immunoSEQ multiplex PCR, and TCRdb kept only the in-frame ones, dropping some. The sample has around 53,000 clones; around four fifths are singletons. Input material: PBMCs. These receptors were taken from a man between 25 and 39 years old in good health and CMV-seronegative.

The chain recombines TRBV12-5 with TRBJ2-3; D unresolved. The V end lost 8 bases, the J end lost 6 bases, and 12 bases lay between the germline ends. Germline-derived CDR1 and CDR2 are LGHNT and FRNRAP. The CDR3 runs to 12 residues. The CDR3 DNA is TGTGCTAGTTCCCCGGGTCTGGATACGCAGTATTTT. It encodes CASSPGLDTQYF. Combining the CDR3 with reference TRBV12-5 and TRBJ2-3 gives the whole variable domain DARVTQTPRHKVTEMGQEVTMRCQPILGHNTVFWYRQTMMQGLELLAYFRNRAPLDDSGMPKDRFSAEMPDATLATLKIQPSEPRDSAVYFCASSPGLDTQYFGPGTRLTVL.

The V call is TRBV2, the J call TRBJ1-2; weak D call: TRBD1 (5 bases). V was shortened by 7 bases and J by 2 bases, with 11 bases between the two germline ends. Germline loops: CDR1 SNHLY, CDR2 FYNNEI. The length of the CDR3 is 13 residues. The CDR3 region has the DNA TGTGCCAGCATCAGGCAGGGAAACTATGGCTACACCTTC. Protein product: CASIRQGNYGYTF.

The J gene is TRBJ2-5, the V gene TRBV4-2; 10 bases match TRBD2. There are 18 residues in the CDR3. Trimming took 0 bases from V and 4 from J; bases not matched to a gene: 11. Looked up from germline, CDR1 is LGHNA and CDR2 is YNFKEQ. CDR3 amino acids: CASSQDLAGAWGGETQYF. The CDR3 DNA is TGTGCCAGCAGCCAAGATCTAGCGGGGGCGTGGGGGGGAGAGACCCAGTACTTC.

The rearrangement links TRBV5-1 to TRBJ2-5; 8 nucleotides agree with TRBD2. V gave up 0 bases and J gave up 1 base; unmatched junction bases: 8. The CDR3 is made up of 17 amino acids. Germline lookup yields CDR1 SGHRS and CDR2 YFSETQ. The CDR3 bases are TGCGCCAGCAGCTTGGATGCTGGACTAGCTTTCCAAGAGACCCAGTACTTC. This gives the protein CASSLDAGLAFQETQYF. The full variable domain, with the rest looked up from reference TRBV5-1 and TRBJ2-5, is KAGVTQTPRYLIKTRGQQVTLSCSPISGHRSVSWYQQTPGQGLQFLFEYFSETQRNKGNFPGRFSGRQFSNSRSEMNVSTLELGDSALYLCASSLDAGLAFQETQYFGPGTRLLVL.

This chain connects TRBV7-9 to TRBJ2-1; 7 nucleotides align to TRBD1. CDR1 and CDR2 (germline): SEHNR, FQNEAQ (reference sequence). V shed 3 bases and J 6 bases; nucleotides not matched to a gene: 5. This CDR3 comprises 14 residues. CDR3 amino acids: CASSLTGMFNEQFF. DNA of the CDR3: TGTGCCAGCAGCTTGACAGGGATGTTCAATGAGCAGTTCTTC.

This rearrangement joins TRBV11-2 to TRBJ1-1; D unresolved. The germline gives CDR1 SGHAT, CDR2 FQNNGV. The CDR3 loop spans 15 amino acids. V lost 1 base and J 0 bases, leaving 9 bases between the germline ends. The CDR3 DNA reads TGTGCCAGCAGCTTAGTCAACAGTATGAACACTGAAGCTTTCTTT. Its protein is CASSLVNSMNTEAFF.

This clone came up once. The chain combines TRBV18 with TRBJ1-4; TRBD1 matches at 7 bases. CDR1 KGHSH and CDR2 LQKENI come from the germline V gene. The length of the CDR3 is 13 residues. Trimming cost V 7 bases and J 10 bases; bases outside gene matches: 9. CDR3 DNA sequence: TGTGCCAGCTACCCGACAGGGACGAGAAAACTGTTTTTT. This encodes CASYPTGTRKLFF.

The rearrangement joins TRBV5-1 to TRBJ2-5, with 10 positions matching TRBD2. Germline assignment: CDR1 SGHRS and CDR2 YFSETQ. V shed 3 bases and J 5 bases; nucleotides not matched to a gene: 10. The CDR3 has 16 residues. The chain's CDR3 is CASSYPHGTSVETQYF. In DNA, the CDR3 is TGCGCCAGCAGCTACCCACATGGGACTAGCGTTGAGACCCAGTACTTC.

J is TRBJ1-2 and V is TRBV6-1; 7 nucleotides line up with TRBD1. The germline gives CDR1 MNHNS, CDR2 SASEGT. CDR3 length: 12 residues. Trimming took 7 bases from V and 4 from J; bases not matched to a gene: 3. The DNA of the CDR3 is TGTGCCAGCAAAGACAGGGCCTATGGCTACACCTTC. Its protein product is CASKDRAYGYTF.

This clone was found once. The chain couples TRBV15 to TRBJ2-5, with TRBD2 matching over 11 bases. Germline V lookup: CDR1 LNHNV, CDR2 YYDKDF (reference sequence). The CDR3 sequence is 16 residues long. J lost 4 bases, V lost 5 bases, and 9 bases had no gene match. The CDR3 bases are TGTGCCACCAGCCCCACGCTAGCGGGGGGTGGAGAGACCCAGTACTTC. Protein product: CATSPTLAGGGETQYF.

The chain employs TRBV2 and TRBJ2-1, with 12 nucleotides matching TRBD2. Germline V gives CDR1 SNHLY, CDR2 FYNNEI. The J segment lost 6 bases and the V segment lost 6 bases, leaving 6 bases of the junction unmatched. CDR3 length: 15 residues. The DNA of the CDR3 is TGTGCCAGCAGGACGACTAGCGGGAGTAGCAATGAGCAGTTCTTC. Translating gives CASRTTSGSSNEQFF.

J is TRBJ1-4 and V is TRBV6-1; 7 bases agree with TRBD1. The V gene end was trimmed by 7 bases and the J gene end by 8 bases; junction bases not matched to a gene: 7. In germline, CDR1 is MNHNS, CDR2 SASEGT. CDR3 size: 13 residues. CDR3 coding DNA: TGTGCCAGCAAGCAGGGGGAATGGGAAAAACTGTTTTTT. It specifies CASKQGEWEKLFF.

J is TRBJ1-2 and V is TRBV18, with D possibly TRBD1 on 5 matching bases. CDR1 and CDR2 (germline): KGHSH, LQKENI. V lost 2 bases and J lost 3, with 7 bases in between. The CDR3 is 13 amino acids. The CDR3 loop reads CASSPDRDYGYTF. The CDR3 coding sequence is TGTGCCAGCTCACCAGACAGAGACTATGGCTACACCTTC.

J is TRBJ2-5 and V is TRBV27; the match to TRBD2 covers 10 bases. The CDR3 extends over 15 amino acids. Per the germline V gene, CDR1 is MNHEY and CDR2 is SMNVEV (reference sequence). V was clipped by 6 bases and J by 0 bases; unmatched bases: 4. For the CDR3, the DNA is TGTGCCAGCAGCGGGACTAGCGCGTACCAAGAGACCCAGTACTTC. Translated, it gives CASSGTSAYQETQYF.